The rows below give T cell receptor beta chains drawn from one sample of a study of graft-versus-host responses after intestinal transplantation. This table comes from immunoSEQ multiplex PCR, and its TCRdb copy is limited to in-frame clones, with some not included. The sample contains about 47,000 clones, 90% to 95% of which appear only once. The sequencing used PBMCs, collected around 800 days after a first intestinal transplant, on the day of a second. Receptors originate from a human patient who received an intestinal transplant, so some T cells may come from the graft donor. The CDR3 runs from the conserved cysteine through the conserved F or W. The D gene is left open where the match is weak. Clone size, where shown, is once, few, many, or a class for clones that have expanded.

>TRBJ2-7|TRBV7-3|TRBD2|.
TGTGCCAGCAGCCTCGGGACTAGCGGGAGCTACGAGCAGTACTTC
CASSLGTSGSYEQYF
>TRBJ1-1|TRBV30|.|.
TGTGCCTGGAGTGTCGGCAGTAACACTGAAGCTTTCTTT
CAWSVGSNTEAFF
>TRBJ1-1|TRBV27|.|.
TGTGCCAGCAGTTTATCGTCTGGGTTGGGGACTGAAGCTTTCTTT
CASSLSSGLGTEAFF
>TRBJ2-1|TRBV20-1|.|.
TGCAGTGGGGGTGGATACAATGAGCAGTTCTTC
CSGGGYNEQFF
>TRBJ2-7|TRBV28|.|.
TGTGCCAGCAGTTTATCCCCACTCGGGTCCTACGAGCAGTACTTC
CASSLSPLGSYEQYF
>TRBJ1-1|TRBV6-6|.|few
TGTGCCAGCAGTTACTCGAGGAAGAACACTGAAGCTTTCTTT
CASSYSRKNTEAFF
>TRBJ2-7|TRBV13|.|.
TGTGCCAGCAGCTTAGGCGGGCATGGGGCCGCCTACGAGCAGTACTTC
CASSLGGHGAAYEQYF
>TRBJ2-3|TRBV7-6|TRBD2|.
TGTGCCAGCAGCTCGGGACTAGCGGTAACTAGCACAGATACGCAGTATTTT
CASSSGLAVTSTDTQYF
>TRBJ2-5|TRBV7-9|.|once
TGTGCCAGCAGCCCGTTCAGCGGAGAGACCCAGTACTTC
CASSPFSGETQYF
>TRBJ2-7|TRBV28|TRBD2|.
TGTGCCAGCAGCTTGGCCTCAGCGGGAGCTTCCTACGAGCAGTACTTC
CASSLASAGASYEQYF
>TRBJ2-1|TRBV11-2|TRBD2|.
TGTGCCAGCAGAGGGACTAGCGGGAACAATGAGCAGTTCTTC
CASRGTSGNNEQFF
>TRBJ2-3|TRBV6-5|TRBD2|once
TGTGCCAGCAGTTACTCGCTAATAGCGGGGGAAGATACGCAGTATTTT
CASSYSLIAGEDTQYF
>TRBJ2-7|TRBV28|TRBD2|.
TGTGCCAGCAACCCGGCGGGAGGGCCACGCGAGCAGTACTTC
CASNPAGGPREQYF
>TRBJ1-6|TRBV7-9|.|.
TGTGCCAGCAGCCCGCCGGGGGGGGTTGATTCACCCCTCCACTTT
CASSPPGGVDSPLHF
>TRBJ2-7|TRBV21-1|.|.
TGTGCCAGCAGCAGACAGGGTGATGGGTACGAGCAGTACTTC
CASSRQGDGYEQYF
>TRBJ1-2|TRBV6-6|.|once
TGTGCCAGCAGTTACTCGGCCAGTCACTATGGCTACACCTTC
CASSYSASHYGYTF
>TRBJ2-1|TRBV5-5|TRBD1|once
TGTGCCAGCAGCTTAAGCCGGGACAGGTCCAATGAGCAGTTCTTC
CASSLSRDRSNEQFF
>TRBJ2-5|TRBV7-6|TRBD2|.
TGTGCCAGCAGCCCGAGAGTAGCGGGGCAAGAGACCCAGTACTTC
CASSPRVAGQETQYF
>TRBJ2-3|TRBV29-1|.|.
TGCAGCGTTGAAACCGGTTCAGGCCCTAGCACAGATACGCAGTATTTT
CSVETGSGPSTDTQYF
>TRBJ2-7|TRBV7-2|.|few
TGTGCCAGCAGCTTAAAGCCCCTCGGCTCCTACGAGCAGTACTTC
CASSLKPLGSYEQYF
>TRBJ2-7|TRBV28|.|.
TGTGCCATCACCGGGACGGCTGGGGACGAGCAGTACTTC
CAITGTAGDEQYF
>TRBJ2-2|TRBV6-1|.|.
TGTGCCAGCTCGAGTCAAATGAACACCGGGGAGCTGTTTTTT
CASSSQMNTGELFF
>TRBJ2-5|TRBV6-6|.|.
TGTGCCAGCAGTTACTGGGACTGGAAAGAGACCCAGTACTTC
CASSYWDWKETQYF
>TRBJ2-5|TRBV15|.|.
TGTGCCACCAGCAGAGATCGAGGGTCCGAGACCCAGTACTTC
CATSRDRGSETQYF
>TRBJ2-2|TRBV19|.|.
TGTGCCAGTAGGAAACTTAGTTCAGGCGACACCGGGGAGCTGTTTTTT
CASRKLSSGDTGELFF
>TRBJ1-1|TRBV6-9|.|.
TGTGCCAGCAGTTTTTCGGAGAACACTGAAGCTTTCTTT
CASSFSENTEAFF
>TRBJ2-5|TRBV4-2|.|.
TGTGCCAGCAGCCTGAAGTTGGGGGTCGTGGACGAGACCCAGTACTTC
CASSLKLGVVDETQYF
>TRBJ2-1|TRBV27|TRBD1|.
TGTGCCAGCAGTTTATCGTTTACAGGGGGTCGTAGTGGAAATGAGCAGTTCTTC
CASSLSFTGGRSGNEQFF
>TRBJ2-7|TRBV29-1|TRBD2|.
TGCAGCGGTGGGGGGGGCTACGAGCAGTACTTC
CSGGGGYEQYF
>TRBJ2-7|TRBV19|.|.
TGTGCCAGTACCTGGGGGAGTCAAAGCTCCTACGAGCAGTACTTC
CASTWGSQSSYEQYF
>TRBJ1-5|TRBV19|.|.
TGTGCCAGCACCAGTAGACAGTGGGCCAAGAGCAATCAGCCCCAGCATTTT
CASTSRQWAKSNQPQHF
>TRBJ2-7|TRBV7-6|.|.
TGTGCCAGCAGCCCGTCGACAGGTGCTGCCTACGAGCAGTACTTC
CASSPSTGAAYEQYF
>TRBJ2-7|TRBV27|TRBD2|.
TGTGCCAGCAGTCCTCTACTAGCGGGAGCCTTCTACGAGCAGTACTTC
CASSPLLAGAFYEQYF
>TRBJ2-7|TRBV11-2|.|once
TGTGCCAGCAGGTCCCCACACGGGACCACAACCTACGAGCAGTACTTC
CASRSPHGTTTYEQYF
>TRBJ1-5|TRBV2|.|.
TGTGCCAGCCAGGGGACCCAGCCCCAGCATTTT
CASQGTQPQHF
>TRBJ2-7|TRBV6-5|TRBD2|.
TGTGCCAGCAGTTACTCGGGAGGGGATGGGTTCGACGAGCAGTACTTC
CASSYSGGDGFDEQYF
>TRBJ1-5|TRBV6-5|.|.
TGTGCCAGCAGTTACTCGGCAGGGCTTGGTCAGCCCCAGCATTTT
CASSYSAGLGQPQHF
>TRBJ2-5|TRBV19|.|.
TGTGCCAGTAGTGGGGCGGAAGCGGAGACCCAGTACTTC
CASSGAEAETQYF
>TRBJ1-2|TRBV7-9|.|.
TGTGCCAGCAGCTTAGCGGGTGCAGGGCAAGGCTACACCTTC
CASSLAGAGQGYTF
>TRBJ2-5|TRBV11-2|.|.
TGTGCCAGCAGCTTGCCCGGGACCCAAGAGACCCAGTACTTC
CASSLPGTQETQYF
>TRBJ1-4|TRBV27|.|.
TGTGCCAGCAGGCAAGCCGAGGTCCCGGGTGAAAAACTGTTTTTT
CASRQAEVPGEKLFF
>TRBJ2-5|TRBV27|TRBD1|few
TGTGCCAGCAGTTTGGCTCGGGACAGGGCTATAGAGACCCAGTACTTC
CASSLARDRAIETQYF
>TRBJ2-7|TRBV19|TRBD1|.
TGTGCCAGTAGTCAAACCGGACAGGCGTCCTACGAGCAGTACTTC
CASSQTGQASYEQYF
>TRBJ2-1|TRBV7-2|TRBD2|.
TGTGCCAGCAGTCCCTGGCTAGCGGGCAACAATGAGCAGTTCTTC
CASSPWLAGNNEQFF
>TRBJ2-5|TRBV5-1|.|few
TGCGCCAGCAGCTTACAAGAGACCCAGTACTTC
CASSLQETQYF
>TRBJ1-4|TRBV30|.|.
TGTGCCAGTAACCCTGGGACAACTAATGAAAAACTGTTTTTT
CASNPGTTNEKLFF
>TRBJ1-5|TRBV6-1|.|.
TGTGCCAGCGCAGAGGGTACCAATCAGCCCCAGCATTTT
CASAEGTNQPQHF
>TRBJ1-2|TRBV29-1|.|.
TGCAGCGTTGAAGAGAGGACGGTGCTAGGCTACACCTTC
CSVEERTVLGYTF
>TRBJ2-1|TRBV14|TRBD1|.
TGTGCCAGCAGCCAAGGGACAGGGATAGACTACAATGAGCAGTTCTTC
CASSQGTGIDYNEQFF
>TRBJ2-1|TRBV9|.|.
TGTGCCAGCAGCGTTAGGGACTTGCTCTACAATGAGCAGTTCTTC
CASSVRDLLYNEQFF
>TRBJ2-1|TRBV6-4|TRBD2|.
TGTGCCAGCAGTGAGGCTAGCGGGAGTTATAATGAGCAGTTCTTC
CASSEASGSYNEQFF